One sample yielded the 30 T cell receptor beta chains listed below, sequenced in a study of blood T cell repertoires in COVID-19. Using immunoSEQ multiplex PCR, the repertoire was profiled, and TCRdb retains in-frame clones only, with some absent. Altogether some 260,000 clones are present, about 93% being singletons, with the ten largest covering approximately 2%. The sequenced material came from PBMCs or T cells enriched from blood (not recorded which). These receptors all stem from a woman between 18 and 29 years old who had recovered from COVID-19.

The chain is built from TRBV28 and TRBJ1-2; 7 bases map to TRBD1. Germline assignment: CDR1 MDHEN and CDR2 SYDVKM. The CDR3 extends over 17 amino acids. With 5 bases clipped from V and 3 bases from J, the junction kept 15 bases outside the gene matches. The CDR3: CASSPLAKTGPDYGYTF. CDR3 nucleotides: TGTGCCAGCAGTCCCCTCGCCAAGACAGGGCCCGACTATGGCTACACCTTC.

This clone has a single count. CDR3 sequence (DNA): TGTGCCAGCCGCCCAGGGGGCTTAGAGACCCAGTACTTC. This translates into CASRPGGLETQYF. The chain employs TRBV7-2 and TRBJ2-5; 8 nucleotides agree with TRBD1. With V trimmed by 8 bases and J by 4 bases, 6 bases remained unmatched. The CDR3 runs to 13 residues. Germline V gene sequence: CDR1 SGHTA, CDR2 FQGNSA. Full variable domain (outside the CDR3, taken from reference TRBV7-2 and TRBJ2-5): GAGVSQSPSNKVTEKGKDVELRCDPISGHTALYWYRQSLGQGLEFLIYFQGNSAPDKSGLPSDRFSAERTGGSVSTLTIQRTQQEDSAVYLCASRPGGLETQYFGPGTRLLVL.

J is TRBJ1-1 and V is TRBV19; TRBD1 agrees at 9 bases. This CDR3 is 13 amino acids long. The junction had 8 bases not matched to a gene; V was cut back by 8 bases and J by 7 bases. Germline V gene lookup returns CDR1 LNHDA and CDR2 SQIVND (reference sequence). The CDR3 loop is CASHRTGVGEAFF. Written as DNA, the CDR3 is TGTGCCAGTCACCGGACAGGGGTTGGTGAAGCTTTCTTT.

This chain connects TRBV28 to TRBJ1-2; D call uncertain. CDR3 length equals 13 residues. Trimming cost V 7 bases and J 7 bases, with 16 bases left between them. Germline V gives CDR1 MDHEN, CDR2 SYDVKM. CDR3 residues: CASIPGSWLGYTF. Written as DNA, the CDR3 is TGTGCCAGCATTCCGGGGTCCTGGCTTGGCTACACCTTC.

This sequence joins TRBV3-1 (or the pseudogene TRBV3-2) and TRBJ2-7, with D uncertain. The length of the CDR3 is 18 residues. The V end lost 4 bases, the J end lost 2 bases, and 24 bases lay between the germline ends. Germline CDR1 LGHDT, CDR2 YNNKEL (reference sequence). In nucleotides, the CDR3 is TGTGCCAGCAGCCCGATCCCTCCTGACACCCCTGTTACCTACGAGCAGTACTTC. Protein sequence: CASSPIPPDTPVTYEQYF.

V usage is TRBV21-1 and J usage is TRBJ2-4; the table calls TRBD1, which could not be checked here. TRBV21-1 is given as a pseudogene. The CDR3 runs to 21 residues. DNA for the CDR3: TGTGCCAGCAGCAAGGGACCGGGACAGGGGGCGAGGGGGACTGCCAAAAACATTCAGTACTTC. This codes for CASSKGPGQGARGTAKNIQYF.

This chain joins TRBV11-3 and TRBJ2-1; D might be TRBD2 (6 bases). CDR3 size: 15 residues. V was shortened by 5 bases and J by 3 bases, with 14 bases between the two germline ends. Germline V CDR1 and CDR2: SGHNT, YENEEA. In DNA form, the CDR3 reads TGTGCCAGCAGCCGGGGGTCCTATCACTACAATGAGCAGTTCTTC. It encodes CASSRGSYHYNEQFF.

The J gene is TRBJ1-5, the V gene TRBV19; the D gene is possibly TRBD1 (5 bases). The CDR3 contains 16 residues. The V end was cut by 4 bases, the J end by 5 bases, with 18 bases between. Germline V gene sequence: CDR1 LNHDA, CDR2 SQIVND (reference sequence). CDR3 nucleotides: TGTGCCAGTAGTAGGGTCATGGGGAGGGGAGATCAGCCCCAGCATTTT. Protein product: CASSRVMGRGDQPQHF.

V gene TRBV18 combines with J gene TRBJ1-5; tentative D call: TRBD1 (6 bases). The CDR3 length is 14 residues. The V gene's germline CDR1 is KGHSH and CDR2 LQKENI. The V end lost 6 bases, the J end lost 5 bases, and 14 bases lay between the germline ends. CDR3 DNA sequence: TGTGCCAGCTCGCAAGGGGCAGGGGATCAGCCCCAGCATTTT. This encodes CASSQGAGDQPQHF.

The chain couples TRBV18 to TRBJ2-1, with 14 bases identical to TRBD2. This CDR3 has 17 residues. V shed 4 bases and J 0 bases; nucleotides not matched to a gene: 2. Germline V gene data show CDR1 as KGHSH and CDR2 as LQKENI. CDR3 protein: CASSLGTSGSSYNEQFF. The CDR3 nucleotides read TGTGCCAGCTCACTGGGGACTAGCGGGAGCTCCTACAATGAGCAGTTCTTC.

V usage is TRBV9 and J usage is TRBJ2-1, with 8 bases matching TRBD1. The germline gives CDR1 SGDLS, CDR2 YYNGEE. CDR3 length: 15 amino acids. V shed 4 bases, J shed 3 bases, and the junction held 6 bases outside the gene matches. This chain's CDR3 is CASSPGQALYNEQFF. The DNA for the CDR3 is TGTGCCAGCAGCCCGGGACAGGCTCTCTACAATGAGCAGTTCTTC.

This clone is a singleton in its sample. The chain carries TRBV5-4 and TRBJ2-3; 10 bases match TRBD1. Trimming at V came to 9 bases and at J to 1 base, leaving 5 bases not matched to a gene. This CDR3 has 14 residues. Germline V gene lookup returns CDR1 SGHNT and CDR2 YYREEE (reference sequence). CDR3 coding DNA: TGTGCCACGGCCGGGACAGGGGGCACAGATACGCAGTATTTT. Amino acid sequence: CATAGTGGTDTQYF. Variable domain in full (rest from reference TRBV5-4 and TRBJ2-3): ETGVTQSPTHLIKTRGQQVTLRCSSQSGHNTVSWYQQALGQGPQFIFQYYREEENGRGNFPPRFSGLQFPNYSSELNVNALELDDSALYLCATAGTGGTDTQYFGPGTRLTVL.

This chain connects TRBV4-2 to TRBJ2-4, with TRBD1 as a possible D gene (5 bases). The germline V gene has CDR1 LGHNA and CDR2 YNFKEQ. The CDR3 consists of 17 residues. The V and J ends lost 1 base and 6 bases respectively, with 19 bases between them. The CDR3 DNA follows: TGTGCCAGCAGCCAAGGCAAAGCATACAGGACACTAAACATTCAGTACTTC. Amino acid sequence: CASSQGKAYRTLNIQYF.

The chain employs TRBV7-9 and TRBJ1-5; D gene ambiguous. CDR3 size: 14 residues. Germline CDR1 is SEHNR and CDR2 is FQNEAQ (reference sequence). The V end was cut by 1 base, the J end by 5 bases, with 9 bases between. CDR3 bases: TGTGCCAGCAGCTTAGGCTACAGCCATCAGCCCCAGCATTTT. Its protein is CASSLGYSHQPQHF.

The rearrangement links TRBV28 to TRBJ2-1, with D perhaps matching TRBD1 (6 bases). The CDR3 runs to 10 residues. Germline V CDR1 and CDR2: MDHEN, SYDVKM. Here the CDR3 reads CVVRGNEQFF. The CDR3 DNA reads TGTGTGGTGAGGGGGAATGAGCAGTTCTTC. The full variable domain, in which reference TRBV28 and TRBJ2-1 provide the parts outside the CDR3, is DVKVTQSSRYLVKRTGEKVFLECVQDMDHENMFWYRQDPGLGLRLIYFSYDVKMKEKGDIPEGYSVSREKKERFSLILESASTNQTSMYLCVVRGNEQFFGPGTRLTVL.

The CDR3 sequence is CASSQDSTSWETQYF. CDR3 nucleotides: TGTGCCAGCAGCCAAGATTCAACTAGCTGGGAGACCCAGTACTTC. This chain joins TRBV3-1 (or the pseudogene TRBV3-2) and TRBJ2-5; TRBD2 might be the D (6 bases). The germline V and J ends were trimmed by 0 bases and 5 bases, with 13 bases remaining between them. CDR3 size: 15 residues. Germline CDR1 and CDR2: LGHDT and YNNKEL (reference sequence).

The chain combines TRBV2 with TRBJ1-2; D is possibly TRBD1 (5 bases). The CDR3 consists of 12 residues. Per germline, CDR1 SNHLY and CDR2 FYNNEI. V dropped 5 bases and J dropped 8 bases, with 12 bases sitting between them. The CDR3 nucleotides are TGTGCCAGCAGTCCAGGGTCCTGGGGCTACACCTTC. Amino acid sequence: CASSPGSWGYTF.

The chain links TRBV27 to TRBJ2-3; 10 positions match TRBD2. V was clipped by 1 base and J by 4 bases; unmatched bases: 5. CDR1 and CDR2 (germline): MNHEY, SMNVEV (reference sequence). The CDR3 sequence is 16 residues long. The CDR3 coding sequence is TGTGCCAGCAGTTTATTCCTAGCGGGAGACGCAGATACGCAGTATTTT. Residues: CASSLFLAGDADTQYF.

This clone came up once. The V and J genes are TRBV5-4 and TRBJ1-5; a weak D match, TRBD1 (6 bases). Germline V gives CDR1 SGHNT, CDR2 YYREEE (reference sequence). The V end was cut by 3 bases, the J end by 0 bases, with 13 bases between. CDR3 length equals 16 residues. Here the CDR3 DNA reads TGTGCCAGCAGCTCCCAGGGGTCTTATAGCAATCAGCCCCAGCATTTT. Its translation is CASSSQGSYSNQPQHF.

The chain links TRBV7-9 to TRBJ1-3, with 8 bases lining up with TRBD1. V was clipped by 2 bases and J by 6 bases; unmatched bases: 6. The CDR3 totals 15 residues. Germline V CDR1 and CDR2: SEHNR, FQNEAQ (reference sequence). CDR3 sequence: CASSLSGQGANTIYF. The CDR3 DNA reads as TGTGCCAGCAGCTTATCAGGACAGGGAGCAAACACCATATATTTT.

J is TRBJ2-3 and V is TRBV6-2 or TRBV6-3, with 8 bases aligning to TRBD1. The CDR3 spans 15 residues. Germline loops: CDR1 MNHEY, CDR2 SVGEGT. Trimming took 4 bases from V and 2 from J; bases not matched to a gene: 5. CDR3 loop: CASSSTGDLTDTQYF. In nucleotides, the CDR3 is TGTGCCAGCAGTTCGACAGGGGACCTCACAGATACGCAGTATTTT.

V usage is TRBV7-2 and J usage is TRBJ1-2, with 8 bases fitting TRBD1. The CDR3 totals 15 residues. V lost 3 bases, J lost 5 bases, and 8 bases stayed unmatched. Germline-derived CDR1 and CDR2 are SGHTA and FQGNSA. For the CDR3, the DNA is TGTGCCAGCAGCTTGAGGACAGGGTCGACGTATGGCTACACCTTC. Amino acids: CASSLRTGSTYGYTF. The variable domain in full, completed from reference TRBV7-2 and TRBJ1-2, reads GAGVSQSPSNKVTEKGKDVELRCDPISGHTALYWYRQSLGQGLEFLIYFQGNSAPDKSGLPSDRFSAERTGGSVSTLTIQRTQQEDSAVYLCASSLRTGSTYGYTFGSGTRLTVV.

This clone was recorded only once. CDR3 bases: TGTGCCAGCACCGTTAGAGCGGATACTAGGTTGTCTAACTATGGCTACACCTTC. Its translation: CASTVRADTRLSNYGYTF. J is TRBJ1-2 and V is TRBV11-2; D gene unclear. CDR3 length: 18 amino acids. Deletions cut 7 bases from V and 0 bases from J, with 24 bases between. Germline V lookup: CDR1 SGHAT, CDR2 FQNNGV. The entire variable domain, with the rest obtained from reference TRBV11-2 and TRBJ1-2, is as follows: EAGVAQSPRYKIIEKRQSVAFWCNPISGHATLYWYQQILGQGPKLLIQFQNNGVVDDSQLPKDRFSAERLKGVDSTLKIQPAKLEDSAVYLCASTVRADTRLSNYGYTFGSGTRLTVV.

This chain uses TRBV14 with TRBJ2-1; TRBD2 matches at 12 bases. This CDR3 is built from 16 residues. The junction had 9 bases not matched to a gene; V was cut back by 4 bases and J by 8 bases. Per germline, CDR1 SGHDN and CDR2 FVKESK. CDR3 DNA: TGTGCCAGCAGCCCGTCGACTAGCGGGAGCCCGTATGAGCAGTTCTTC. It translates to CASSPSTSGSPYEQFF. Filled out from reference TRBV14 and TRBJ2-1, the complete variable domain reads EAGVTQFPSHSVIEKGQTVTLRCDPISGHDNLYWYRRVMGKEIKFLLHFVKESKQDESGMPNNRFLAERTGGTYSTLKVQPAELEDSGVYFCASSPSTSGSPYEQFFGPGTRLTVL.

This clone was found once. The chain is built from TRBV7-6 and TRBJ2-7, with 8 bases aligning to TRBD1. J lost 5 bases, V lost 3 bases, and 3 bases had no gene match. The CDR3 is 13 amino acids. The germline CDR1 and CDR2 sequences are SGHVS and FNYEAQ. In DNA form, the CDR3 reads TGTGCCAGCAGCTTCGGACAGGGTAACGAGCAGTACTTC. This gives the protein CASSFGQGNEQYF.

This clone has a single count. The gene calls are TRBV11-2 and TRBJ1-5, with unresolved D. The germline V gene encodes CDR1 SGHAT and CDR2 FQNNGV. The CDR3 runs 13 residues. Trimming cost V 1 base and J 4 bases, with 5 bases left between them. In nucleotides, the CDR3 is TGTGCCAGCAGCTTAGGTGAGAATCAGCCCCAGCATTTT. It specifies CASSLGENQPQHF.

The chain joins TRBV13 to TRBJ1-3; no definite D call. CDR3 length equals 14 residues. V was shortened by 4 bases and J by 0 bases, with 7 bases between the two germline ends. The germline V gene encodes CDR1 PRHDT and CDR2 FYEKMQ (reference sequence). The CDR3 region is CASSSSSSGNTIYF. As DNA, the CDR3 is TGTGCCAGCAGCTCCTCGAGCTCTGGAAACACCATATATTTT.

The chain links TRBV5-4 to TRBJ1-1; D may be TRBD1 (6 bases). Per germline, CDR1 SGHNT and CDR2 YYREEE (reference sequence). This CDR3 spans 15 amino acids. The ends were cut back, 0 bases at V and 1 base at J, with 10 bases in the middle. Here the CDR3 DNA reads TGTGCCAGCAGCTTGGCCGGGGGGCAGAACACTGAAGCTTTCTTT. Translated, it gives CASSLAGGQNTEAFF.

The chain is built from TRBV11-2 and TRBJ2-7; TRBD2 matches at 12 bases. Looked up from germline, CDR1 is SGHAT and CDR2 is FQNNGV. With 0 bases clipped from V and 3 bases from J, the junction kept 12 bases outside the gene matches. There are 19 residues in the CDR3. CDR3 sequence reads: CASSLDPPGLAGGLYEQYF. In nucleotides, the CDR3 is TGTGCCAGCAGCTTAGATCCACCCGGCCTAGCGGGAGGGCTCTACGAGCAGTACTTC.

The V call is TRBV7-9, the J call TRBJ1-1, with a tentative D call TRBD1 (6 bases). Germline V gives CDR1 SEHNR, CDR2 FQNEAQ (reference sequence). The CDR3 consists of 13 residues. With 5 bases removed from V and 6 bases from J, the gap between germline ends came to 13 bases. Here the CDR3 reads CASSLIEGAEAFF. CDR3 DNA sequence: TGTGCCAGCAGCCTCATTGAGGGGGCTGAAGCTTTCTTT.